The 27 T cell receptor beta chains below all came from one sample that was sequenced in a study of blood T cell repertoires in COVID-19. Profiling relied on immunoSEQ multiplex PCR, and the TCRdb table lists in-frame clones only, not all of them. Among 300,000 to 450,000 clones, 87% were seen once, and the ten largest hold roughly 10%. The source material was peripheral blood. The receptors stem from a woman aged 30 to 39 with COVID-19, enrolled during active disease.

This chain connects TRBV6-2 or TRBV6-3 to TRBJ2-7; 8 positions agree with TRBD1. This CDR3 spans 16 amino acids. CDR1 MNHEY and CDR2 SVGEGT come from the germline V gene. The V segment lost 1 base and the J segment 3 bases; nucleotides outside the gene matches: 8. This chain's CDR3 is CASSYFGTGWDYEQYF. The CDR3 DNA reads TGTGCCAGCAGTTACTTCGGGACAGGATGGGACTACGAGCAGTACTTC.

The chain has TRBV5-1 and TRBJ2-7; 8 bases match TRBD2. Germline V gives CDR1 SGHRS, CDR2 YFSETQ. The CDR3 is 16 amino acids. With V trimmed by 4 bases and J by 4 bases, 13 bases remained unmatched. The CDR3 region has the DNA TGCGCCAGCAGCCGTGCCCTCAGCGAGCGGGAGTACGAGCAGTACTTC. Translation: CASSRALSEREYEQYF.

V is TRBV7-3 and J is TRBJ2-7; D unclear. The CDR3 length is 11 residues. Germline CDR1 reads SGHTA; CDR2 reads FQGTGA. The ends were cut back, 2 bases at V and 10 bases at J, with 9 bases in the middle. In DNA, the CDR3 is TGTGCCAGCAGCTTAGGCCAGACTCAGTACTTC. As protein: CASSLGQTQYF.

V is TRBV6-5 and J is TRBJ1-4; weak D call: TRBD1 (5 bases). In germline, CDR1 is MNHEY, CDR2 SVGAGI. The V end lost 4 bases, the J end lost 8 bases, and 20 bases lay between the germline ends. The CDR3 has 16 amino acids. The CDR3 region is CASSFRFSGTLEKLFF. The DNA for the CDR3 is TGTGCCAGCAGTTTTCGGTTCTCCGGGACTCTCGAAAAACTGTTTTTT.

V gene TRBV7-9 combines with J gene TRBJ2-5; 7 bases align to TRBD1. This CDR3 contains 17 residues. Germline trimming cut 4 bases from V and 5 bases from J; bases unmatched to any gene: 16. Germline assignment: CDR1 SEHNR and CDR2 FQNEAQ (reference sequence). In DNA form, the CDR3 reads TGTGCCAGCAGCTACACCAAGACAGGGCGGTTCAGGGAGACCCAGTACTTC. Its translation: CASSYTKTGRFRETQYF.

The V call is TRBV27, the J call TRBJ2-1; 12 bases agree with TRBD2. The J segment lost 7 bases and the V segment lost 5 bases, leaving 9 bases of the junction unmatched. In germline, CDR1 is MNHEY, CDR2 SMNVEV (reference sequence). This CDR3 has 16 residues. The CDR3, as DNA: TGTGCCAGCAGTCCTCAACTAGCGGGAGGAGGTAATGAGCAGTTCTTC. It codes for CASSPQLAGGGNEQFF.

This clone occurred once. The chain uses TRBV27 and TRBJ2-1; weak D call: TRBD1 (5 bases). Between the trimmed V and J ends, which lost 1 base and 0 bases, there was a span of 10 bases. CDR1 and CDR2 from the germline V gene are MNHEY and SMNVEV (reference sequence). This CDR3 region has 16 residues. CDR3 in amino acids: CASSLYGAYSYNEQFF. DNA for the CDR3: TGTGCCAGCAGTTTATATGGGGCCTACTCCTACAATGAGCAGTTCTTC.

The chain is built from TRBV7-9 and TRBJ2-7, with TRBD2 identical over 7 bases. The V segment lost 1 base and the J segment 6 bases; nucleotides outside the gene matches: 6. This CDR3 has 14 residues. The germline V gene has CDR1 SEHNR and CDR2 FQNEAQ (reference sequence). The CDR3 region is CASSLGAGGGEQYF. The CDR3 DNA follows: TGTGCCAGCAGCTTAGGTGCGGGCGGGGGCGAGCAGTACTTC.

This clone was detected only a few times. The chain employs TRBV24-1 and TRBJ1-4, with D maybe TRBD1 (6 bases). V shed 1 base and J shed 7 bases, with 18 bases lying between them. CDR1 is KGHDR and CDR2 is SFDVKD in the germline V gene. CDR3 size: 17 residues. The CDR3 reads CATSDLGPARRGEKLFF. The CDR3 bases are TGTGCCACCAGTGATTTAGGCCCTGCGCGCAGGGGTGAAAAACTGTTTTTT.

This chain connects TRBV6-4 to TRBJ2-6, with a possible D match to TRBD1 (6 bases). Trimming shortened V by 5 bases and J by 2 bases, and 10 bases separated the two germline ends. Per the germline V gene, CDR1 is MRHNA and CDR2 is SNTAGT. The CDR3 is made up of 15 amino acids. CDR3 region: CASSLTGTGANVLTF. CDR3 sequence (DNA): TGTGCCAGCAGTTTAACAGGGACTGGGGCCAACGTCCTGACTTTC.

This clone showed up just a few times. Other DNA sequences from this sample encode an identical CDR3 as well. The gene calls are TRBV15 and TRBJ2-1; 7 bases are shared with TRBD2. Germline CDR1 is LNHNV and CDR2 is YYDKDF (reference sequence). Trimming at V came to 1 base and at J to 4 bases, leaving 4 bases not matched to a gene. The CDR3 loop spans 15 amino acids. The CDR3 protein is CATSRGGGVYNEQFF. DNA of the CDR3: TGTGCCACCAGCAGAGGTGGGGGGGTATACAATGAGCAGTTCTTC.

The chain recombines TRBV15 with TRBJ2-2, with TRBD1 matching 7 bases. Losses at the gene ends were 0 bases for V and 4 bases for J; bases not matched to a gene: 5. Germline CDR1 is LNHNV and CDR2 is YYDKDF (reference sequence). The CDR3 loop spans 16 amino acids. CDR3 amino acids: CATSRDDREITGELFF. In DNA form, the CDR3 reads TGTGCCACCAGCAGAGATGACAGGGAGATCACCGGGGAGCTGTTTTTT.

CDR3 coding DNA: TGTGCCAGTAGTCTTGGACAGGGCGGATACGAGCAGTACTTC. Its protein is CASSLGQGGYEQYF. The chain uses TRBV19 and TRBJ2-7; TRBD1 matches at 8 bases. This CDR3 spans 14 amino acids. Germline V gene lookup returns CDR1 LNHDA and CDR2 SQIVND (reference sequence). Trimming cost V 5 bases and J 4 bases; bases outside gene matches: 7.

The V gene is TRBV30, the J gene TRBJ2-7; D might be TRBD2 (6 bases). Germline values: CDR1 GTSNPN, CDR2 SVGIG (reference sequence). The length of the CDR3 is 15 residues. With 7 bases removed from V and 0 bases from J, the gap between germline ends came to 19 bases. CDR3 loop: CASQGGRGSSYEQYF. In DNA form, the CDR3 reads TGTGCCTCGCAGGGTGGGCGGGGTAGCTCCTACGAGCAGTACTTC.

This rearrangement joins TRBV23-1 to TRBJ2-7, with 10 bases that match TRBD2. TRBV23-1 is reported as an ORF; its role is uncertain. The V gene end was trimmed by 5 bases and the J gene end by 4 bases; junction bases not matched to a gene: 8. The CDR3 is made up of 15 amino acids. DNA for the CDR3: TGCGCCAGCAGTTATGAGCGGGAGGGGAGATACGAGCAGTACTTC. Amino acids: CASSYEREGRYEQYF.

The rearrangement uses TRBV5-1 and TRBJ2-7; TRBD1 agrees at 8 bases. Germline lookup yields CDR1 SGHRS and CDR2 YFSETQ. CDR3 size: 15 residues. Trimming at V came to 1 base and at J to 6 bases, leaving 9 bases not matched to a gene. CDR3 in amino acids: CASSLSQGARGEQYF. The CDR3 region has the DNA TGCGCCAGCAGCTTGAGTCAGGGGGCGCGCGGCGAGCAGTACTTC.

The chain combines TRBV5-1 with TRBJ1-1; D gene unclear. The CDR3 is made up of 14 amino acids. The V gene's germline CDR1 is SGHRS and CDR2 YFSETQ. V lost 3 bases, J lost 1 base, and 10 bases lay in between. CDR3 DNA: TGCGCCAGCAGCTCCGAGCGGGGGAACACTGAAGCTTTCTTT. Translation gives CASSSERGNTEAFF.

The rearrangement links TRBV7-9 to TRBJ1-4; 7 bases fit TRBD1. V shed 4 bases, J shed 8 bases, and the junction held 10 bases outside the gene matches. CDR3 length: 15 amino acids. Germline V gives CDR1 SEHNR, CDR2 FQNEAQ (reference sequence). CDR3 amino acids: CASSSTDRAKEKLFF. The CDR3 coding sequence is TGTGCCAGCAGCTCAACTGACAGGGCCAAGGAAAAACTGTTTTTT.

The rearrangement joins TRBV24-1 to TRBJ2-1; 9 bases line up with TRBD2. V shed 9 bases and J 6 bases; nucleotides not matched to a gene: 5. This CDR3 is 13 amino acids long. Germline V gives CDR1 KGHDR, CDR2 SFDVKD. The CDR3 DNA reads TGTGCCACCCTCGCGGGAGGGTCCAATGAGCAGTTCTTC. Translating it yields CATLAGGSNEQFF.

The rearrangement uses TRBV6-5 and TRBJ2-1, with 10 bases matching TRBD1. The ends lost 6 bases at V and 7 bases at J; junction bases unmatched: 9. The germline gives CDR1 MNHEY, CDR2 SVGAGI. This CDR3 contains 15 residues. CDR3 nucleotide sequence: TGTGCCAGCAGCGTCTCCGGGACAGGGGCAAATGAGCAGTTCTTC. The encoded protein is CASSVSGTGANEQFF.

The chain uses TRBV30 and TRBJ1-1; no clear D. Between the trimmed V and J ends, which lost 4 bases and 4 bases, there was a span of 16 bases. Germline V lookup: CDR1 GTSNPN, CDR2 SVGIG (reference sequence). The CDR3 totals 14 residues. CDR3 in amino acids: CAWTPTRAGTEAFF. The CDR3 DNA sequence: TGTGCCTGGACCCCTACGAGGGCCGGCACTGAAGCTTTCTTT.

The chain is built from TRBV28 and TRBJ1-2; TRBD1 matches 7 bases. J was trimmed by 4 bases and V by 8 bases; bases with no gene match: 4. There are 12 residues in the CDR3. Germline V gives CDR1 MDHEN, CDR2 SYDVKM. This chain's CDR3 is CASGDRAYGYTF. For the CDR3, the DNA is TGTGCCAGCGGAGACAGGGCCTATGGCTACACCTTC.

The count of this clone is one. V is TRBV7-3 and J is TRBJ1-2; 7 positions match TRBD1. Germline trimming cut 0 bases from V and 5 bases from J; bases unmatched to any gene: 6. Germline V gives CDR1 SGHTA, CDR2 FQGTGA. This CDR3 is built from 15 residues. CDR3 coding DNA: TGTGCCAGCAGCTTAACTAGGGACAGCTGGTATGGCTACACCTTC. Amino acids: CASSLTRDSWYGYTF.

The V and J genes are TRBV25-1 and TRBJ1-5; 8 positions match TRBD1. Germline loops: CDR1 MGHDK, CDR2 SYGVNS. This CDR3 has 15 amino acids. V lost 2 bases, J lost 8 bases, and 8 bases stayed unmatched. CDR3 DNA sequence: TGTGCCAGCAGTGAAGGCGGGACAGGAGGGGAGCCCCAGCATTTT. Its protein is CASSEGGTGGEPQHF.

This clone was picked up a small number of times. The rearrangement joins TRBV9 to TRBJ1-4; D not resolved. CDR3 length equals 13 residues. The germline gives CDR1 SGDLS, CDR2 YYNGEE. The V end was cut by 4 bases, the J end by 11 bases, with 15 bases between. The CDR3 sequence is CASSPELADKLFF. CDR3 nucleotide sequence: TGTGCCAGCAGCCCTGAGCTGGCGGATAAACTGTTTTTT.

The gene calls are TRBV2 and TRBJ2-7; D is undetermined. In germline, CDR1 is SNHLY, CDR2 FYNNEI. The ends were cut back, 7 bases at V and 5 bases at J, with 9 bases in the middle. CDR3 length: 11 residues. The CDR3 sequence: CASKSDHEQYF. The CDR3 DNA follows: TGTGCCAGCAAAAGCGACCACGAGCAGTACTTC.

The chain is built from TRBV7-2 and TRBJ2-7, with a possible D match to TRBD1 (6 bases). The CDR3 is made up of 14 amino acids. Per the germline V gene, CDR1 is SGHTA and CDR2 is FQGNSA. The V end was cut by 0 bases, the J end by 3 bases, with 9 bases between. The chain's CDR3 is CASSLAYRDYEQYF. As DNA, the CDR3 is TGTGCCAGCAGCTTAGCTTACAGGGACTACGAGCAGTACTTC.